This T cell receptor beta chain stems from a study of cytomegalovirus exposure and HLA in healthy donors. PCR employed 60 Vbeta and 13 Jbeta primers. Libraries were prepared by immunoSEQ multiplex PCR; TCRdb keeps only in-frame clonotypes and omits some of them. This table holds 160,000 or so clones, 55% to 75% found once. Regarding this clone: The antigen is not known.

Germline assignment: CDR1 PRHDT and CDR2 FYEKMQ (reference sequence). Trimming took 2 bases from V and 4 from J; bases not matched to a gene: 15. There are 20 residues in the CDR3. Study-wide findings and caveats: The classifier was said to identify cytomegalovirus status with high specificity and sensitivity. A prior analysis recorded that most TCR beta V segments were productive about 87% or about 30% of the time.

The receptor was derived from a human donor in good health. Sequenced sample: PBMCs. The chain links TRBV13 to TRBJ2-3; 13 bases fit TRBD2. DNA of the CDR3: TGTGCCAGCAGCTTATTTACTAGCGGGGGGGCAAGGACGTTCGCAGATACGCAGTATTTT. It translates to CASSLFTSGGARTFADTQYF.